The 15 T cell receptor beta chains in this list originate from one sample, sequenced in a study of blood T cell repertoires in COVID-19. Sequencing used immunoSEQ multiplex PCR; TCRdb keeps in-frame clones, though not all of them. This table has some 25,000 clones, nearly 90% appearing once. Sequenced material: peripheral blood. These receptors were collected from a man aged 65 to 79 with acute or convalescent COVID-19.

The chain carries TRBV3-1 (or the pseudogene TRBV3-2) and TRBJ2-1; 12 nucleotides line up with TRBD2. The V gene's germline CDR1 is LGHDT and CDR2 YNNKEL (reference sequence). V shed 1 base, J shed 4 bases, and the junction held 5 bases outside the gene matches. The CDR3 is 17 residues long. The CDR3 DNA sequence: TGTGCCAGCAGCCAAGGGGCTGGACTAGCGGGATACAATGAGCAGTTCTTC. It specifies CASSQGAGLAGYNEQFF.

A single count supports this clone. The chain employs TRBV9 and TRBJ1-1; D not resolved. The CDR3 consists of 13 residues. Germline V gene lookup returns CDR1 SGDLS and CDR2 YYNGEE. Trimming pared 3 bases from V and 1 base from J, leaving 7 bases between. The CDR3 DNA sequence: TGTGCCAGCAGCGGGCAGTCGAACACTGAAGCTTTCTTT. Its protein is CASSGQSNTEAFF. Filled out from reference TRBV9 and TRBJ1-1, the complete variable domain reads DSGVTQTPKHLITATGQRVTLRCSPRSGDLSVYWYQQSLDQGLQFLIQYYNGEERAKGNILERFSAQQFPDLHSELNLSSLELGDSALYFCASSGQSNTEAFFGQGTRLTVV.

The chain couples TRBV12-3 or TRBV12-4 to TRBJ2-7; D not resolved. The CDR3 totals 13 residues. V was shortened by 2 bases and J by 2 bases, with 7 bases between the two germline ends. The CDR3 loop reads CASSLQSPYEQYF. CDR3 DNA sequence: TGTGCCAGCAGTTTACAATCCCCCTACGAGCAGTACTTC.

V gene TRBV7-8 combines with J gene TRBJ2-3; 7 bases match TRBD1. The CDR3 is made up of 12 amino acids. V shed 1 base and J 13 bases; nucleotides not matched to a gene: 5. Germline CDR1 is SGHVS and CDR2 is FQNEAQ. The DNA for the CDR3 is TGTGCCAGCAGCTTAGAAGACAGGGTGAAGTATTTT. This sequence encodes CASSLEDRVKYF.

The chain employs TRBV10-3 and TRBJ1-1; the match to TRBD1 covers 8 bases. CDR3 length equals 14 residues. V trimming: 10 bases; J trimming: 0 bases; junction bases outside the gene matches: 7. CDR1 is ENHRY, CDR2 SYGVKD, per germline. The CDR3 region is CATDRGGMNTEAFF. CDR3 in DNA: TGTGCCACCGACAGGGGAGGTATGAACACTGAAGCTTTCTTT.

V usage is TRBV28 and J usage is TRBJ1-1; D might be TRBD1 (5 bases). Germline-derived CDR1 and CDR2 are MDHEN and SYDVKM. This CDR3 comprises 16 residues. Trimming removed 2 bases at V and 2 bases at J, with 15 bases between. CDR3 nucleotide sequence: TGTGCCAGCAGTTTAGGGGCAGGGCTTATCAACACTGAAGCTTTCTTT. This sequence encodes CASSLGAGLINTEAFF.

V and J are TRBV6-1 and TRBJ1-2, with 9 positions matching TRBD1. The CDR3 length is 15 residues. The V and J ends lost 2 bases and 5 bases, in that order; junction bases with no gene match: 6. Germline V gene lookup returns CDR1 MNHNS and CDR2 SASEGT. This CDR3 is CASSEPGQGLYGYTF. CDR3 sequence (DNA): TGTGCCAGCAGTGAACCGGGACAGGGATTATATGGCTACACCTTC.

The rearrangement uses TRBV3-1 (or the pseudogene TRBV3-2) and TRBJ1-5; 8 nucleotides match TRBD1. The J segment lost 5 bases and the V segment lost 3 bases, leaving 9 bases of the junction unmatched. The CDR3 loop spans 16 amino acids. The germline V gene encodes CDR1 LGHDT and CDR2 YNNKEL (reference sequence). The CDR3 loop reads CASSHVRDRKYQPQHF. The CDR3 bases are TGTGCCAGCAGCCATGTTAGGGACAGGAAGTATCAGCCCCAGCATTTT.

V gene TRBV12-3 or TRBV12-4 combines with J gene TRBJ1-1; 8 bases fit TRBD1. This CDR3 contains 13 residues. V lost 4 bases and J lost 6; bases outside the gene matches: 4. The CDR3 spells CASSSGQVAEAFF. As DNA, the CDR3 is TGTGCCAGCAGTTCGGGACAGGTAGCTGAAGCTTTCTTT.

The V and J genes are TRBV2 and TRBJ1-5; D possibly corresponds to TRBD1 (6 bases). Deletions cut 4 bases from V and 5 bases from J, with 12 bases between. Germline V gene lookup returns CDR1 SNHLY and CDR2 FYNNEI. The CDR3 sequence is 14 residues long. The CDR3 DNA sequence: TGTGCCAGCAGTGTAGGATACAGGGATCAGCCCCAGCATTTT. It specifies CASSVGYRDQPQHF. Drawing the rest from reference TRBV2 and TRBJ1-5, the complete variable domain is EPEVTQTPSHQVTQMGQEVILRCVPISNHLYFYWYRQILGQKVEFLVSFYNNEISEKSEIFDDQFSVERPDGSNFTLKIRSTKLEDSAMYFCASSVGYRDQPQHFGDGTRLSIL.

This chain links TRBV4-3 with TRBJ1-1; D gene uncertain. The CDR3 runs to 14 residues. The V and J ends lost 4 bases and 1 base respectively, with 10 bases between them. CDR1 is LGHNA and CDR2 is YSLEER in the germline V gene. Here the CDR3 reads CASSLGRANTEAFF. As DNA, the CDR3 is TGCGCCAGCAGCCTGGGCAGAGCGAACACTGAAGCTTTCTTT.

The chain uses TRBV11-2 and TRBJ1-2; perhaps TRBD1 as D (6 bases). Germline CDR1 SGHAT, CDR2 FQNNGV. CDR3 length: 15 residues. Trimming removed 0 bases from V and 0 bases from J, with 8 bases in between. DNA for the CDR3: TGTGCCAGCAGCTTAGAGACAGGTGCTAACTATGGCTACACCTTC. Translation gives CASSLETGANYGYTF.

For this clone: At one end the junction does not follow the germline gene, possibly because of a read error. V and J are TRBV4-1 and TRBJ2-7; 8 nucleotides agree with TRBD2. CDR3 length equals 16 residues. Germline CDR1 is MGHRA and CDR2 is YSYEKL. The CDR3 sequence: CARSRGWVAGRGEQYF. For the CDR3, the DNA is TGCGCCCGCAGCCGGGGGTGGGTAGCGGGAAGGGGTGAGCAGTACTTC.

The chain employs TRBV7-9 and TRBJ1-3, with a weak D call TRBD1 (5 bases). The CDR3 consists of 17 residues. The V and J ends lost 6 bases and 0 bases respectively, with 18 bases between them. The germline gives CDR1 SEHNR, CDR2 FQNEAQ (reference sequence). The CDR3 sequence is CASRSLTAFFSGNTIYF. CDR3 coding DNA: TGTGCCAGCAGGTCTCTGACAGCCTTCTTCTCTGGAAACACCATATATTTT.

The rearrangement uses TRBV20-1 and TRBJ2-7; D gene uncertain. The V and J ends lost 0 bases and 4 bases respectively, with 4 bases between them. CDR1 DFQATT and CDR2 SNEGSKA come from the germline V gene (reference sequence). The CDR3 covers 11 residues. Here the CDR3 reads CSARDSYEQYF. CDR3 nucleotide sequence: TGCAGTGCTAGAGATAGTTACGAGCAGTACTTC.